Listed here is a single T cell receptor beta chain. This sample is part of a study of blood T cell repertoires in COVID-19. Some clones are missing from TCRdb's copy, which holds only in-frame ones; the method was immunoSEQ multiplex PCR. The sample consists of approximately 100,000 clones, roughly 80% of them appearing once. Trimming took off 0 bases at V and 8 bases at J, with 28 bases between the two ends. The CDR3 extends over 19 amino acids. Per germline, CDR1 SGHTA and CDR2 FQGTGA. Source material: peripheral blood. The V and J genes are TRBV7-3 and TRBJ1-2; possible D gene TRBD1, 6 bases. The source of this sequence is a human donor in a cohort sampled during active COVID-19. The CDR3, as DNA: TGTGCCAGCAGCTTAACCCTCCTGGACAGCCTAACTGGGTATTGGGGCTACACCTTC. Residues: CASSLTLLDSLTGYWGYTF.